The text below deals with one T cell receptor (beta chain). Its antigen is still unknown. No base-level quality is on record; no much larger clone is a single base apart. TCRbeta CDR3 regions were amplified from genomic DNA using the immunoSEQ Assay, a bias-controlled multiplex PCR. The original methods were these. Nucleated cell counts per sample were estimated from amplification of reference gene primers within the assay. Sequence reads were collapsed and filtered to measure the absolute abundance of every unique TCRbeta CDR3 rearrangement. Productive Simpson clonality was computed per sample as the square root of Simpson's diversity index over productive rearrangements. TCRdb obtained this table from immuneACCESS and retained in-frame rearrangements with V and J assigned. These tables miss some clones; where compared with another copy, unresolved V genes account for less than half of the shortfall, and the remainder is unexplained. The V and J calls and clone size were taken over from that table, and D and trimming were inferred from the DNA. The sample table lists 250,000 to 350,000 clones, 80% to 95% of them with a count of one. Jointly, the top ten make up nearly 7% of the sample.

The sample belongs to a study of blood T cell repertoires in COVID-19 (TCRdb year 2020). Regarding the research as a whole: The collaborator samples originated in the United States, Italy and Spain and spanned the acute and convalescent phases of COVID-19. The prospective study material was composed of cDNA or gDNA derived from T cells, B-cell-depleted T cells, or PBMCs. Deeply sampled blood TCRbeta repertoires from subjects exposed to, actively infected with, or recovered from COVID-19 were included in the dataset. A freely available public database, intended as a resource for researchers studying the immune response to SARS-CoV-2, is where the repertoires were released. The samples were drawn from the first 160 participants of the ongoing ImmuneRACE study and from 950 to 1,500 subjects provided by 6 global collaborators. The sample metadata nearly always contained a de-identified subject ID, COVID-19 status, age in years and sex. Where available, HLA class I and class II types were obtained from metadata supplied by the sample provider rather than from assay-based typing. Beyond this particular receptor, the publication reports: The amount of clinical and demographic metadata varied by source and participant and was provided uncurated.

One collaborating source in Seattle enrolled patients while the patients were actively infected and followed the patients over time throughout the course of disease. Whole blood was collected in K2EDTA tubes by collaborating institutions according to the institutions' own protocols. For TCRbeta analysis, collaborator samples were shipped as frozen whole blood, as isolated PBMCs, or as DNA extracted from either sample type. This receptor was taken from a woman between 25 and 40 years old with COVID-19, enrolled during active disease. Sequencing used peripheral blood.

The CDR3 in this case is CASSIGQGFNEQFF. Read as DNA, the sequence is TGTGCCAGTAGTATTGGCCAGGGATTCAATGAGCAGTTCTTC. The V and J segments used are TRBV19 and TRBJ2-1; perhaps TRBD1 is the D gene, with 5 bases matching. The CDR3 goes from the cysteine to the phenylalanine over 14 residues. The only DNA kept is the CDR3, 42 bases in frame from the first base. V is shortened by 3 bases, J by 6 bases, and the region joining them spans 12 bases. CDR1 and CDR2 (LNHDA, SQIVND) derive from the germline V gene (reference sequence).